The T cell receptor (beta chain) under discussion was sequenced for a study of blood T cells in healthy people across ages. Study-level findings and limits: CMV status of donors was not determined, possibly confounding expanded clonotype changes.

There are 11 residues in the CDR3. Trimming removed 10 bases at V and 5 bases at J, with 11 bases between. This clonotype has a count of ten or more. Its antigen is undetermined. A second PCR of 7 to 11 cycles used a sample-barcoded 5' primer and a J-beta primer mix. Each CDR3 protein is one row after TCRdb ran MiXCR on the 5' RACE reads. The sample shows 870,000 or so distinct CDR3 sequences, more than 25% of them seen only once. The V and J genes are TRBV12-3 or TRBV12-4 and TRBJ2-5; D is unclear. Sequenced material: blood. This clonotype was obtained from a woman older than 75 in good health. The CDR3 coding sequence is TGTGCCACTACGTCCGGGGAGACCCAGTACTTC. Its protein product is CATTSGETQYF.